This record covers a single TCR beta chain. The entry originates in a study of regulatory T cells in long-lasting Graves disease. The time point: persistent/refractory GD, antithyroid drugs over 5 years with positive TRAb. PBMCs were the source of the RNA used for TCR sequencing. CDR3-region Arm-PCR and iRepertoire HTBI primers produced the TCR beta libraries. MiXCR, applied by TCRdb to the multiplex PCR reads, yields one record per CDR3 protein. Of over 350,000 distinct CDR3 sequences in the sample, roughly 20% were seen once. The CDR3 contains 15 residues. The V end lost 1 base, the J end lost 0 bases, and 8 bases lay between the germline ends.

The sequence was obtained from a female donor with Graves disease. J is TRBJ2-3 and V is TRBV12-3 or TRBV12-4; D is unresolved. Sequenced material: peripheral blood mononuclear cells (PBMCs), taken when the disease was refractory, from a patient treated with antithyroid drugs. In DNA, the CDR3 is TGTGCCAGCAGTTTAGACGGCACTAGCACAGATACGCAGTATTTT. This codes for CASSLDGTSTDTQYF.